Presented here are 10 T cell receptor beta chains from one specimen sequenced in a study of cytomegalovirus exposure and HLA in healthy donors. Amplification used 60 Vbeta primers and 13 Jbeta primers. Produced via immunoSEQ multiplex PCR; TCRdb's table is partial and in-frame only. The table includes over 40,000 clones, roughly nine tenths detected once. Sequencing was done on a sample of PBMCs. The receptors shown here come from a woman aged 40 to 49 in good health and CMV-seropositive.

V gene TRBV14 combines with J gene TRBJ1-3, with D uncertain. The germline V gene has CDR1 SGHDN and CDR2 FVKESK. Trimming pared 0 bases from V and 4 bases from J, leaving 10 bases between. CDR3 length: 15 residues. The CDR3 spells CASSQERIAGNTIYF. The CDR3 DNA sequence: TGTGCCAGCAGCCAAGAGAGGATTGCCGGAAACACCATATATTTT. Using reference TRBV14 and TRBJ1-3 for the parts outside the CDR3, the full variable domain is EAGVTQFPSHSVIEKGQTVTLRCDPISGHDNLYWYRRVMGKEIKFLLHFVKESKQDESGMPNNRFLAERTGGTYSTLKVQPAELEDSGVYFCASSQERIAGNTIYFGEGSWLTVV.

This chain joins TRBV30 and TRBJ2-7; TRBD2 might be the D (7 bases). Germline assignment: CDR1 GTSNPN and CDR2 SVGIG (reference sequence). The ends were cut back, 0 bases at V and 3 bases at J, with 18 bases in the middle. CDR3 length equals 16 residues. CDR3 protein: CAWSVRGAKWGYEQYF. The CDR3, as DNA: TGTGCCTGGAGTGTACGGGGGGCCAAATGGGGCTACGAGCAGTACTTC.

The chain joins TRBV19 to TRBJ2-1; possibly TRBD1 for D (7 bases). This CDR3 has 15 amino acids. Trimming cost V 7 bases and J 3 bases, with 16 bases left between them. From germline, CDR1 is LNHDA and CDR2 SQIVND (reference sequence). The CDR3 reads CASKEGAKGYNEQFF. The CDR3, as DNA: TGTGCCAGTAAGGAGGGGGCTAAAGGCTACAATGAGCAGTTCTTC. The full variable domain, its missing parts supplied by reference TRBV19 and TRBJ2-1, is DGGITQSPKYLFRKEGQNVTLSCEQNLNHDAMYWYRQDPGQGLRLIYYSQIVNDFQKGDIAEGYSVSREKKESFPLTVTSAQKNPTAFYLCASKEGAKGYNEQFFGPGTRLTVL.

This sequence joins TRBV11-3 and TRBJ2-7, with a weak D call TRBD1 (6 bases). The V end was cut by 5 bases, the J end by 7 bases, with 15 bases between. CDR3 length equals 13 residues. CDR1 and CDR2 (germline): SGHNT, YENEEA. The CDR3 DNA sequence: TGTGCCAGCAGCACACAGGGACCTACGGAGCAGTACTTC. Amino acid sequence: CASSTQGPTEQYF.

This clone occurred once. CDR3 region: CASSLAGTGVEKLFF. The CDR3 DNA reads TGTGCCAGCAGCTTGGCCGGGACAGGGGTTGAAAAACTGTTTTTT. J is TRBJ1-4 and V is TRBV5-4; 10 positions agree with TRBD1. The CDR3 consists of 15 residues. Germline values: CDR1 SGHNT, CDR2 YYREEE (reference sequence). The V gene end was trimmed by 0 bases and the J gene end by 7 bases; junction bases not matched to a gene: 3.

With respect to this clone: An end of the junction differs from the germline gene, which may be a read error. The chain employs TRBV7-9 and TRBJ1-2, with 7 bases identical to TRBD1. Per germline, CDR1 SEHNR and CDR2 FQNEAQ (reference sequence). This CDR3 is built from 14 residues. The chain's CDR3 is CSSSRTGVDYGYTF. DNA for the CDR3: TGTTCCAGCAGCCGAACAGGGGTGGACTATGGCTACACCTTC.

This chain joins TRBV18 and TRBJ2-3, with no clear D. Deletions cut 3 bases from V and 3 bases from J, with 7 bases between. The CDR3 covers 13 residues. The germline gives CDR1 KGHSH, CDR2 LQKENI. CDR3 nucleotides: TGTGCCAGCTCACCGGCAGTTACAGATACGCAGTATTTT. Its protein product is CASSPAVTDTQYF.

This chain's CDR3 is CASSLDVGSTYEQYF. CDR3 nucleotide sequence: TGTGCCAGCAGCTTAGACGTTGGGAGTACCTACGAGCAGTACTTC. The chain carries TRBV7-3 and TRBJ2-7, with a possible D match to TRBD2 (5 bases). The germline V gene has CDR1 SGHTA and CDR2 FQGTGA. The CDR3 contains 15 residues. V lost 2 bases and J 2 bases, leaving 13 bases between the germline ends.

The chain has TRBV4-2 and TRBJ2-2; the D gene is possibly TRBD1 (7 bases). V lost 0 bases and J 5 bases, leaving 10 bases between the germline ends. The germline V gene encodes CDR1 LGHNA and CDR2 YNFKEQ. The length of the CDR3 is 15 residues. The CDR3 loop is CASSQEPGGTGELFF. CDR3 sequence (DNA): TGTGCCAGCAGCCAAGAACCAGGGGGGACCGGGGAGCTGTTTTTT.

The chain recombines TRBV6-5 with TRBJ2-7; 7 bases agree with TRBD1. This CDR3 region has 13 residues. V lost 4 bases to trimming and J lost 4 bases; unmatched junction nucleotides: 4. Germline CDR1 and CDR2: MNHEY and SVGAGI. CDR3 coding DNA: TGTGCCAGCAGTTGGGGACAGTTATACGAGCAGTACTTC. It translates to CASSWGQLYEQYF.